This TCR beta chain emerged from a study of cytomegalovirus exposure and HLA in healthy donors. Points from the study as a whole: Overall, approximately 150 TCR beta chains were annotated as cytomegalovirus-associated. Upon later analysis, TCR association rates were observed to vary by HLA locus, being highest for DRB1 and lowest for HLA-C.

Regarding this clone: Its antigen is as yet unknown.

With 60 Vbeta and 13 Jbeta primers, the PCR was carried out. This table comes from immunoSEQ multiplex PCR, and its TCRdb copy is limited to in-frame clones, with some not included. The sample lists roughly 120,000 clones; 8.5% to 10% were seen once. Germline CDR1 reads MNHEY; CDR2 reads SVGAGI. CDR3 length: 15 amino acids. Trimming took 5 bases from V and 2 from J, leaving 15 bases between them. This chain uses TRBV6-5 with TRBJ2-5; possible D gene TRBD2, 5 bases. This TCR came from a man aged 40-49 years in good health and CMV-seronegative. Sequenced input: PBMCs. The CDR3 bases are TGTGCCAGCAGTCCCTCGACCGGGATTCAAGAGACCCAGTACTTC. Encoded protein: CASSPSTGIQETQYF.